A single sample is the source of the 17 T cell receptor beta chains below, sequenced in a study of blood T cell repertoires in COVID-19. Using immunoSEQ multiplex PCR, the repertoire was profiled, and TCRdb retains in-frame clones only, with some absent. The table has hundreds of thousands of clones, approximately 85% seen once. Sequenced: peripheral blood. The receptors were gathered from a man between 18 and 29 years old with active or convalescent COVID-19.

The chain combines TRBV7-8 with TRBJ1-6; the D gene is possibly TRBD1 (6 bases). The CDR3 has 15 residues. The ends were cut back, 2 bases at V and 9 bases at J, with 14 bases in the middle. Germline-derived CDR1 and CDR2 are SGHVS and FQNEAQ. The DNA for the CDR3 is TGTGCCAGCAGCTTAAGGGGGGGGCGGGGTTCACCCCTCCACTTT. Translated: CASSLRGGRGSPLHF.

The CDR3 DNA reads as TGTGCCAGCAGCCCCTATATGAACACCATATATTTT. This gives the protein CASSPYMNTIYF. This chain links TRBV13 with TRBJ1-3, with no clear D. Germline CDR1 and CDR2: PRHDT and FYEKMQ (reference sequence). This CDR3 comprises 12 residues. The ends were cut back, 5 bases at V and 7 bases at J, with 9 bases in the middle.

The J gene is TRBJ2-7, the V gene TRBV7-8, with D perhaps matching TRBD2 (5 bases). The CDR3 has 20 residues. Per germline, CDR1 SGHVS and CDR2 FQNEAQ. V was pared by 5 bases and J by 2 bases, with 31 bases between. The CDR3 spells CASSHGKSGTATKLTYEQYF. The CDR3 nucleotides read TGTGCCAGCAGCCACGGGAAGTCCGGAACAGCTACAAAACTAACCTACGAGCAGTACTTC.

The CDR3 nucleotides are TGTGCCAGCAGCCCTGGACAGGAGTATGGCTACACCTTC. Translating gives CASSPGQEYGYTF. This chain connects TRBV6-2 or TRBV6-3 to TRBJ1-2; 7 bases are shared with TRBD1. J lost 5 bases, V lost 6 bases, and 6 bases had no gene match. Germline V lookup: CDR1 MNHEY, CDR2 SVGEGT. This CDR3 is built from 13 residues.

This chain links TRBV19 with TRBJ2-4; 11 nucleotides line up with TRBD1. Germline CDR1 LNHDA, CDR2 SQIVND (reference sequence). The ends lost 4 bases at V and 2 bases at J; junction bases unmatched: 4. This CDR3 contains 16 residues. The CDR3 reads CASSTGQGASKNIQYF. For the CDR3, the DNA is TGTGCCAGTAGTACCGGACAGGGGGCGTCCAAAAACATTCAGTACTTC.

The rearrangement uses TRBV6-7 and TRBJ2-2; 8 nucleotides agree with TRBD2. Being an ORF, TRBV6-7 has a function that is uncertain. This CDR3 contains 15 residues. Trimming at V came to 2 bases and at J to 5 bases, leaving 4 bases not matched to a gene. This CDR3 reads CASSYAGGGTGELFF. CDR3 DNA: TGTGCCAGCAGTTACGCGGGGGGAGGTACCGGGGAGCTGTTTTTT.

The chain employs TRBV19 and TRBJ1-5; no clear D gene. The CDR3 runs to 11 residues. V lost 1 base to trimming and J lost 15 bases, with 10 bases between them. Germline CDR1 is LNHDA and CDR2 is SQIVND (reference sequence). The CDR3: CASSIATVSHF. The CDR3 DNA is TGTGCCAGTAGTATAGCTACGGTTTCGCATTTT.

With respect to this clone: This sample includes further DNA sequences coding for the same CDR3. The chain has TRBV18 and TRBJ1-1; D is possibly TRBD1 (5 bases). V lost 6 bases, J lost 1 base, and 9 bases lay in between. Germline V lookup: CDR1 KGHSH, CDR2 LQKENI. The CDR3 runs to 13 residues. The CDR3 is CASSTTGNTEAFF. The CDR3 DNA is TGTGCCAGCTCTACTACAGGGAACACTGAAGCTTTCTTT.

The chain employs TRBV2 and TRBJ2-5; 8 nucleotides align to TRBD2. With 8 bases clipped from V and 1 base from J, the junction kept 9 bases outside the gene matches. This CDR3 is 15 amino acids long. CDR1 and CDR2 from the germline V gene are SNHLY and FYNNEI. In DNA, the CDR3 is TGTGCCAGCGTCGGGACTAGGGGCGGCCAAGAGACCCAGTACTTC. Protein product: CASVGTRGGQETQYF.

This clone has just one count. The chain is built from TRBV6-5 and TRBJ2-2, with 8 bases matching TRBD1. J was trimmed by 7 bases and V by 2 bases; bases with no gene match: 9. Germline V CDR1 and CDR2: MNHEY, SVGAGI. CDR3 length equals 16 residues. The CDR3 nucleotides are TGTGCCAGCAGTTACACCCGACAGGGGAAACACGGGGAGCTGTTTTTT. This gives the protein CASSYTRQGKHGELFF.

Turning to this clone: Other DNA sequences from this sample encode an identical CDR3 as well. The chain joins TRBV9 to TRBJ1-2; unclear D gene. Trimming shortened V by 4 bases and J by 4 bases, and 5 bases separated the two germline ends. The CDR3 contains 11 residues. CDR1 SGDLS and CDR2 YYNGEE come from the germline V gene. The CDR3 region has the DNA TGTGCCAGCAGCTCTTCCTATGGCTACACCTTC. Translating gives CASSSSYGYTF.

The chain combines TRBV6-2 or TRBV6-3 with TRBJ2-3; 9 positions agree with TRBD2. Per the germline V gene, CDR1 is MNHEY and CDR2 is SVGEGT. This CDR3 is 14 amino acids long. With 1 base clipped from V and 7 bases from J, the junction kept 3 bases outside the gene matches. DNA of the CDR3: TGTGCCAGCAGTTACTTTCCTAGCGGGAATACGCAGTATTTT. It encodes CASSYFPSGNTQYF.

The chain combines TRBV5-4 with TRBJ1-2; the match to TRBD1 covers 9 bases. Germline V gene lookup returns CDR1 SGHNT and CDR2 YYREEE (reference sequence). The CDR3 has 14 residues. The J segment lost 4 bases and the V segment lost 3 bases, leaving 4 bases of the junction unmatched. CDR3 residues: CASSSDRGVYGYTF. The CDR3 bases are TGTGCCAGCAGCTCCGACAGGGGGGTCTATGGCTACACCTTC.

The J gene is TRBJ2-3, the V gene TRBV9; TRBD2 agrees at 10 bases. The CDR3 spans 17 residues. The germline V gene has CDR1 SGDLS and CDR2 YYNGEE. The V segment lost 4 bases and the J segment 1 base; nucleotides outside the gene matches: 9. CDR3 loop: CASSKLSGTSGTDTQYF. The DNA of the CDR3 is TGTGCCAGCAGCAAACTATCCGGGACTAGCGGCACAGATACGCAGTATTTT. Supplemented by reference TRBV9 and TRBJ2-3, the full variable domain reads DSGVTQTPKHLITATGQRVTLRCSPRSGDLSVYWYQQSLDQGLQFLIQYYNGEERAKGNILERFSAQQFPDLHSELNLSSLELGDSALYFCASSKLSGTSGTDTQYFGPGTRLTVL.

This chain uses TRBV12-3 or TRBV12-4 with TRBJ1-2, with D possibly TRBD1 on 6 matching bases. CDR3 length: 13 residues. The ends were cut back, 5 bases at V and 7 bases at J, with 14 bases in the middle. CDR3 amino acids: CASSPHGTIGYTF. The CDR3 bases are TGTGCCAGCAGTCCCCATGGGACAATTGGCTACACCTTC.

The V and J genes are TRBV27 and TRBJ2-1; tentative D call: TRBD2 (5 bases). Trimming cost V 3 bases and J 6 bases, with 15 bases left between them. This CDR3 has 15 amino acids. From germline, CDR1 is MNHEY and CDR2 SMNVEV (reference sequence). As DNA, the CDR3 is TGTGCCAGCAGTTTTGGAGATCTAGCCGGCAATGAGCAGTTCTTC. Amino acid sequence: CASSFGDLAGNEQFF.

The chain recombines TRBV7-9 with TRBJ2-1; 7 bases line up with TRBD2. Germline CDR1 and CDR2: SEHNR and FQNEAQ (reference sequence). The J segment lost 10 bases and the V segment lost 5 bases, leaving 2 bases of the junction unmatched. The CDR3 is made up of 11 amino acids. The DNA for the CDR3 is TGTGCCAGCAGCCCACTAGCGGAGCAGTTCTTC. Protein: CASSPLAEQFF.